This T cell receptor beta chain was identified in a study of cytomegalovirus exposure and HLA in healthy donors. Study details: Membership in the Caucasian-associated ancestry cluster was found for 81% of nearly 400 genotyped donors. Study-wide findings and caveats: It was about 150 TCR beta chains that were listed as cytomegalovirus-associated.

This CDR3 has 11 amino acids. Germline V gene sequence: CDR1 SQVTM, CDR2 ANQGSEA. V was clipped by 4 bases and J by 1 base, with 4 bases between them. Turning to this clone: What it recognizes is unknown.

PCR was performed using 60 Vbeta and 13 Jbeta primers. The assay was immunoSEQ multiplex PCR, and TCRdb's table has in-frame clones only and misses some. This sample yields about 130,000 clones, of which 70% to 80% are seen a single time; 2% to 2.5% belongs to the top ten. This receptor was identified in a man aged 25-45 years in good health and CMV-seronegative. The rearrangement joins TRBV29-1 to TRBJ1-1; D gene uncertain. Material for sequencing was PBMCs. The CDR3 nucleotides are TGCAGCGTTGCCAGGAACACTGAAGCTTTCTTT. Its translation is CSVARNTEAFF.